This T cell receptor (beta chain) was documented in a study of blood T cell repertoires in COVID-19. Study summary: The origin of the acute and convalescent COVID-19 samples was the United States, Italy and Spain.

Per the original methods: Reference gene primer amplification gave nucleated cell count estimates. Here immunoSEQ multiplex PCR was the method, and the copy in TCRdb shows in-frame clones only, minus some. V and J calls and clone size are copied from that table; D and trimming were computed from the DNA. The sample holds just over 150,000 clones, around nine tenths seen once. Germline values: CDR1 SGHTA, CDR2 FQGNSA. V was pared by 4 bases and J by 1 base, with 20 bases between. This CDR3 has 18 amino acids. The origin of this receptor is a woman in her 70s with acute or convalescent COVID-19. The specimen was peripheral blood. The chain uses TRBV7-2 and TRBJ1-3, with unresolved D. CDR3: CASSSLGIRSGSGNTIYF. The CDR3 DNA sequence: TGTGCCAGCAGCTCACTAGGTATCAGGTCCGGATCTGGAAACACCATATATTTT.